This T cell receptor beta chain was retrieved from a study of T-cell reconstitution after alpha-beta-depleted transplantation in children. A TCRbeta library incorporating unique molecular identifiers was prepared. MiXCR, run by TCRdb on the PCR reads, gives a single entry per CDR3 protein. Of around 600,000 distinct CDR3 sequences in the sample, about 11% were seen once. V was cut by 1 base and J by 9 bases, with 22 bases left in between. The CDR3 extends over 16 amino acids. Per germline, CDR1 GTSNPN and CDR2 SVGIG (reference sequence). The sequence derives from a human donor who donated a stem cell graft to a child with acute myeloid leukemia. The V call is TRBV30, the J call TRBJ2-1, with TRBD2 as a possible D gene (6 bases). This specimen consisted of PBMCs from the stem cell graft donor, obtained from the stem cell graft. CDR3 sequence: CAWSGTVDSLGGEQFF. The CDR3 DNA follows: TGTGCCTGGAGTGGAACCGTGGACTCCTTGGGGGGTGAGCAGTTCTTC.